Below are 20 T cell receptor beta chains sequenced from a single sample in a study of cytomegalovirus exposure and HLA in healthy donors. Both 60 Vbeta primers and 13 Jbeta primers went into the PCR. The method was immunoSEQ multiplex PCR; TCRdb's version includes in-frame clones alone and lacks a portion of them. Of more than 130,000 clones listed, about four fifths are singletons. Sequenced sample: PBMCs. The receptors stem from a man aged 40-49 years in good health and CMV-seropositive.

This chain connects TRBV5-1 to TRBJ2-5; 12 bases line up with TRBD2. Per the germline V gene, CDR1 is SGHRS and CDR2 is YFSETQ. The CDR3 has 16 residues. V was pared by 4 bases and J by 4 bases, with 8 bases of the junction left unmatched. CDR3 region: CASSPRLAGEVETQYF. Here the CDR3 DNA reads TGCGCCAGCAGCCCCCGACTAGCGGGGGAAGTAGAGACCCAGTACTTC.

Note on this clone: The missing conserved phenylalanine or tryptophan at the end of this CDR3 makes a read error likely. The chain carries TRBV7-3 and TRBJ1-1; D is uncertain. The V and J ends lost 1 base and 4 bases respectively, with 13 bases between them. Germline loops: CDR1 SGHTA, CDR2 FQGTGA. CDR3 length equals 15 residues. CDR3 loop: CASSLSGFPTTEAFL. CDR3 DNA sequence: TGTGCCAGCAGCTTAAGCGGGTTCCCAACCACTGAAGCTTTCCTT.

CDR3 DNA: TGTGCCATCAGTGAGTCAGGAGGGGTAGGCAATCAGCCCCAGCATTTT. This encodes CAISESGGVGNQPQHF. The chain combines TRBV10-3 with TRBJ1-5; D may be TRBD1 (5 bases). CDR3 length: 16 amino acids. V shed 0 bases and J shed 2 bases, with 11 bases lying between them. Germline assignment: CDR1 ENHRY and CDR2 SYGVKD.

This rearrangement joins TRBV30 to TRBJ2-7; possibly TRBD2 for D (6 bases). CDR1 is GTSNPN, CDR2 SVGIG, per germline (reference sequence). With 8 bases removed from V and 0 bases from J, the gap between germline ends came to 14 bases. The length of the CDR3 is 13 residues. CDR3 in amino acids: CALLALSSYEQYF. Written as DNA, the CDR3 is TGTGCCCTGCTAGCGCTGAGCTCCTACGAGCAGTACTTC. Full variable domain (rest looked up from reference TRBV30 and TRBJ2-7): SQTIHQWPATLVQPVGSPLSLECTVEGTSNPNLYWYRQAAGRGLQLLFYSVGIGQISSEVPQNLSASRPQDRQFILSSKKLLLSDSGFYLCALLALSSYEQYFGPGTRLTVT.

The V call is TRBV7-8, the J call TRBJ2-1; D remains unclear. In germline, CDR1 is SGHVS, CDR2 FQNEAQ. CDR3 length: 16 amino acids. V was clipped by 1 base and J by 3 bases, with 13 bases between them. Written as DNA, the CDR3 is TGTGCCAGCAGCTTAGGAACTAACTCCCTCTACAATGAGCAGTTCTTC. Residues: CASSLGTNSLYNEQFF.

J is TRBJ1-5 and V is TRBV5-5; TRBD1 is a possible D gene (5 bases). From germline, CDR1 is SGHKS and CDR2 YYEKEE (reference sequence). Between the trimmed V and J ends, which lost 4 bases and 2 bases, there was a span of 16 bases. This CDR3 has 16 amino acids. CDR3 sequence (DNA): TGTGCCAGCAGCCCCCGGGCAGGGATTGGCAATCAGCCCCAGCATTTT. As protein: CASSPRAGIGNQPQHF.

This chain links TRBV27 with TRBJ1-5; 9 nucleotides agree with TRBD1. V shed 4 bases and J 4 bases; nucleotides not matched to a gene: 5. The CDR3 has 15 residues. In germline, CDR1 is MNHEY, CDR2 SMNVEV (reference sequence). As DNA, the CDR3 is TGTGCCAGCAGTTCGACGACAGGGGGAAATCAGCCCCAGCATTTT. This sequence encodes CASSSTTGGNQPQHF.

V gene TRBV27 combines with J gene TRBJ2-1; 7 nucleotides match TRBD2. The germline gives CDR1 MNHEY, CDR2 SMNVEV (reference sequence). V lost 4 bases, J lost 10 bases, and 7 bases stayed unmatched. This CDR3 region has 13 residues. The chain's CDR3 is CASSWGGVREQFF. CDR3 nucleotide sequence: TGTGCCAGCAGTTGGGGGGGGGTGCGGGAGCAGTTCTTC.

This clone was counted only a few times. This chain joins TRBV5-5 and TRBJ1-4; 12 bases map to TRBD1. Germline trimming cut 3 bases from V and 11 bases from J; bases unmatched to any gene: 5. This CDR3 is built from 14 residues. CDR1 SGHKS and CDR2 YYEKEE come from the germline V gene (reference sequence). The CDR3 region has the DNA TGTGCCAGCAGCTCGGGACAGGGGGCTCGGAAACTGTTTTTT. Amino acid sequence: CASSSGQGARKLFF.

J is TRBJ2-2 and V is TRBV7-9, with 8 bases aligning to TRBD1. This CDR3 region has 16 residues. J was trimmed by 5 bases and V by 4 bases; bases with no gene match: 9. Germline values: CDR1 SEHNR, CDR2 FQNEAQ (reference sequence). The CDR3 region is CASSSYGTGITGELFF. For the CDR3, the DNA is TGTGCCAGCAGCTCCTACGGGACAGGTATTACCGGGGAGCTGTTTTTT.

V and J are TRBV13 and TRBJ2-1; 9 positions match TRBD1. The length of the CDR3 is 15 residues. The V gene end was trimmed by 3 bases and the J gene end by 0 bases; junction bases not matched to a gene: 0. Germline assignment: CDR1 PRHDT and CDR2 FYEKMQ (reference sequence). The CDR3 here is CASSLTGGSYNEQFF. CDR3 coding DNA: TGTGCCAGCAGCTTGACAGGGGGCTCCTACAATGAGCAGTTCTTC.

The V gene is TRBV5-1, the J gene TRBJ1-6; D perhaps matches TRBD1 (6 bases). Germline CDR1 reads SGHRS; CDR2 reads YFSETQ. Trimming removed 2 bases at V and 7 bases at J, with 19 bases between. CDR3 length equals 17 residues. The CDR3 sequence is CASSFSSAGERNSPLHF. The CDR3 DNA sequence: TGCGCCAGCAGCTTTTCGTCGGCAGGGGAGCGCAATTCACCCCTCCACTTT.

The chain employs TRBV6-5 and TRBJ1-1; TRBD1 matches at 12 bases. V shed 5 bases, J shed 5 bases, and the junction held 6 bases outside the gene matches. CDR1 is MNHEY and CDR2 is SVGAGI in the germline V gene. This CDR3 has 15 amino acids. CDR3 protein: CASSPWDRGLTEAFF. The CDR3 DNA reads TGTGCCAGCAGTCCCTGGGACAGGGGGCTTACTGAAGCTTTCTTT.

The chain joins TRBV6-1 to TRBJ1-1, with 8 positions matching TRBD1. The V and J ends lost 6 bases and 4 bases, in that order; junction bases with no gene match: 10. The germline V gene encodes CDR1 MNHNS and CDR2 SASEGT. This CDR3 has 15 amino acids. CDR3 sequence (DNA): TGTGCCAGCAGGAAACCGCAGGGGGCGATCACTGAAGCTTTCTTT. Its translation: CASRKPQGAITEAFF.

This clone was observed once. The genes are TRBV4-3 and TRBJ2-3; 7 nucleotides line up with TRBD2. J gave up 1 base and V 4 bases, and 5 bases lay outside the gene matches. CDR3 length equals 15 residues. Germline V CDR1 and CDR2: LGHNA, YSLEER. The CDR3 DNA reads TGCGCCAGCAGCCTCTTGGGGGGGGGCACAGATACGCAGTATTTT. Encoded protein: CASSLLGGGTDTQYF.

The CDR3: CASSRRLVRNSPLHF. CDR3 in DNA: TGCGCCAGCAGCCGGAGACTCGTTCGTAATTCACCCCTCCACTTT. V usage is TRBV5-1 and J usage is TRBJ1-6; D ambiguous. Trimming removed 4 bases from V and 6 bases from J, with 14 bases in between. The CDR3 runs 15 residues. Per the germline V gene, CDR1 is SGHRS and CDR2 is YFSETQ.

The chain combines TRBV13 with TRBJ2-1, with D possibly TRBD2 on 6 matching bases. The ends were cut back, 7 bases at V and 3 bases at J, with 16 bases in the middle. Germline CDR1 PRHDT, CDR2 FYEKMQ (reference sequence). The CDR3 spans 15 residues. CDR3 bases: TGTGCCAGCACCACGGGGACTCCCAACTACAATGAGCAGTTCTTC. It is translated as CASTTGTPNYNEQFF.

The sample holds a few counts of this clone. An end of the junction differs from the germline gene, which may be a read error. V is TRBV9 and J is TRBJ1-5, with D uncertain. CDR1 and CDR2 (germline): SGDLS, YYNGEE. The CDR3 extends over 9 amino acids. In nucleotides, the CDR3 is TGTGCCAGCATCCCGGGAGGCCTTTTT. This translates into CASIPGGLF.

The rearrangement uses TRBV10-1 and TRBJ2-1, with 8 bases identical to TRBD2. The CDR3 spans 14 residues. Germline lookup yields CDR1 WNHNN and CDR2 SYGVQD (reference sequence). J was trimmed by 0 bases and V by 11 bases; bases with no gene match: 6. This chain's CDR3 is CAPGGGLSYNEQFF. In nucleotides, the CDR3 is TGCGCCCCCGGGGGGGGGCTCTCCTACAATGAGCAGTTCTTC.

The CDR3 spells CASRGTSGSSGELFF. The CDR3 DNA follows: TGTGCCAGCAGGGGGACTAGCGGGAGTTCCGGGGAGCTGTTTTTT. This chain joins TRBV2 and TRBJ2-2; 14 bases are a match to TRBD2. The CDR3 is made up of 15 amino acids. Germline CDR1 reads SNHLY; CDR2 reads FYNNEI. Germline trimming cut 6 bases from V and 6 bases from J; bases unmatched to any gene: 3.